These T cell receptor beta chains were read from a single sample in a study of cytomegalovirus exposure and HLA in healthy donors. Method: immunoSEQ multiplex PCR; TCRdb's copy keeps in-frame clones and lacks some. The table records some 65,000 clones, roughly 71% of them present only once. Sequencing was carried out using PBMCs. The receptors were gathered from a man aged 45-65 years in good health and CMV-seropositive. The CDR3 runs from the conserved cysteine through the conserved F or W.

length	V	J	CDR3
12	TRBV6-1	TRBJ1-1	CASSGDDTEAFF
17	TRBV6-1	TRBJ1-5	CASSEPYGGYSNQPQHF
13	TRBV27	TRBJ1-5	CASSFSRHQPQHF
13	TRBV29-1	TRBJ2-1	CSGASVGGNEQFF
15	TRBV2	TRBJ2-2	CASSSQGMITGELFF
13	TRBV2	TRBJ2-7	CATKQGSAYEQYF
15	TRBV6-6	TRBJ2-2	CASSPEAGVTGELFF
15	TRBV6-1	TRBJ2-5	CASSGRRDSPGLQYF
14	TRBV30	TRBJ2-7	CAWSSGDGTNEQYF
14	TRBV6-5	TRBJ2-7	CASSATAGGYEQYF
15	TRBV6-5	TRBJ1-6	CASSPTGGSNSPLHF
13	TRBV5-1	TRBJ2-5	CASNERGRETQYF
12	TRBV25-1	TRBJ2-1	CASRFAYNEQFF
14	TRBV18	TRBJ1-5	CASSPQGRDQPQHF
16	TRBV10-3	TRBJ2-7	CAISEVRGGGSYEQYF
14	TRBV5-1	TRBJ2-7	CASSSGQESYEQYF
14	TRBV13	TRBJ2-7	CASSLAGVPLEQYF
15	TRBV11-2	TRBJ2-7	CASSLPRDRPYEQYF
15	TRBV19	TRBJ2-1	CASSPWDQGGNEQFF
15	TRBV2	TRBJ1-5	CASKRGQGRDQPQHF
13	TRBV10-3	TRBJ2-2	CASNAAGIGELFF
14	TRBV5-1	TRBJ2-5	CASSLRQTGETQYF
13	TRBV29-1	TRBJ1-1	CSVGFWQGSEAFF
12	TRBV29-1	TRBJ1-2	CSVVRGQYGYTF
16	TRBV28	TRBJ2-3	CASSLWSSGSIGTQYF
18	TRBV7-9	TRBJ2-3	CASSLPRRLAGVGNTQYF
16	TRBV11-2	TRBJ2-1	CASSLDRAGAYNEQFF
15	TRBV19	TRBJ2-5	CASSMSGTGVETQYF
14	TRBV5-1	TRBJ1-5	CASSLGQSDQPQHF
15	TRBV10-1	TRBJ2-5	CASSLGTSGHGTQYF
14	TRBV2	.	CASSLLVSSYEQYF
16	TRBV5-6	TRBJ1-2	CASSSREALTVWSYTF
15	TRBV4-1	TRBJ2-2	CASSLESGVGRELFF
12	TRBV7-9	TRBJ2-5	CASSLAGETQYF
12	TRBV10-3	TRBJ2-7	CAARQGANEQYF
14	TRBV5-4	TRBJ2-3	CASSLEGLAERQYF
13	TRBV29-1	TRBJ1-1	CSVGRGPEAEAFF
14	TRBV6-5	TRBJ2-7	CASSVLREGYEQYF
15	TRBV10-3	TRBJ2-1	CAISDGTSGGVEQFF
15	TRBV30	TRBJ1-6	CACTKTRTGGSPLHF
14	TRBV2	TRBJ1-1	CASRGRGTNTEAFF
14	TRBV29-1	TRBJ2-1	CSVEHTGGGNEQFF
16	TRBV30	TRBJ1-1	CAWSVRGGSLNTEAFF
14	TRBV10-3	TRBJ1-1	CAISEGTGYTEAFF
15	TRBV5-6	TRBJ2-7	CASALRRLRGYEQYF
14	TRBV6-1	TRBJ1-5	CASSATGYSQPQHF
14	TRBV5-1	TRBJ2-7	CASSLAPSSYEQYF
15	TRBV27	TRBJ2-3	CASSSGEGSTDTQYF
13	TRBV7-3	TRBJ1-1	CASSSNTGQGLFF
17	TRBV4-3	TRBJ1-4	CASSPNRGRGGNEKLFF
11	TRBV29-1	TRBJ2-2	CAAADTGELFF